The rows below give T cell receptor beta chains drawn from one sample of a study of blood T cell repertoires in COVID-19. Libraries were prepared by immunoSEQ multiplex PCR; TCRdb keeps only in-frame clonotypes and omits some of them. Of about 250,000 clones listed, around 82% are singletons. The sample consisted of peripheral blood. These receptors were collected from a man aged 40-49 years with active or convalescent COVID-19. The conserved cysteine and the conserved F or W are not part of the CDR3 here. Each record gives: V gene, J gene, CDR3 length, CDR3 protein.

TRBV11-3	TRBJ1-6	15	ASSLDRGSSYNSPLH
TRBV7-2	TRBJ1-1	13	ASSPRQSVGTEAF
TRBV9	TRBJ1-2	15	ASSAPLFGRGHEGYT
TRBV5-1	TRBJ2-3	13	ASRITSAVMDTQY
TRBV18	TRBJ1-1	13	ASSPRQGANTEAF
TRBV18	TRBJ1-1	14	ASSPSSPGGNTEAF
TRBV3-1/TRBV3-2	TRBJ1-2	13	ASNQGRGDNYGYT
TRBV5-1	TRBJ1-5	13	ASSLQGADNQPQH
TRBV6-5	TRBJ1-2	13	ASSYSGTGNYGYT
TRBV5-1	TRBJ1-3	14	ASSYREQGSGNTIY
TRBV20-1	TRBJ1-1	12	SASRDSLNTEAF
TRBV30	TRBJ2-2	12	ASRLAGDTGELF
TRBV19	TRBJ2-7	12	ASSIGPGTYEQY
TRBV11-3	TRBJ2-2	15	ASSLVAGAANTGELF
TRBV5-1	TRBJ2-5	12	ASSLGHAQETQY
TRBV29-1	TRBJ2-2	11	SAGRADTGELF
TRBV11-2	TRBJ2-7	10	ASSANRYEQY
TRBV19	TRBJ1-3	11	APWREPGNTIY
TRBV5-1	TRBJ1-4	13	ASSSGQATNEKLF
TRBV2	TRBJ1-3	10	ASSEHSNTIY
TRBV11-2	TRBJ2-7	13	ASSPGQGANYEQY
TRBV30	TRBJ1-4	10	AWSRVDEKLF
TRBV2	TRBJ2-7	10	ASRQLVSEQY
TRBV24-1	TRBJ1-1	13	ATSDPDRGNTEAF
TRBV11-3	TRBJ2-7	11	ASSGTNFYEQY
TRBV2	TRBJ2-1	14	ASSEEPRSSYNEQF
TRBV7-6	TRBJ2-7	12	ASSLGDRTYEQY
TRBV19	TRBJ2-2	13	ASSIGFGSVGELF
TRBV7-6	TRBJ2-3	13	ASSERGGVTDTQY
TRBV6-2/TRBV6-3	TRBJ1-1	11	ASSFRGLTEAF
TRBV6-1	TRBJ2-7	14	ASSVHGQGSGYEQY
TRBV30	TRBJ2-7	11	AWTSGGSYEQY
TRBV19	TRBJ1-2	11	ASRYQGAGGYT
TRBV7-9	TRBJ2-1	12	ASSLAGRYNEQF
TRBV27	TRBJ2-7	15	ASINLWSHAGSYEQY
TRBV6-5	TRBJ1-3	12	ASSFGGSGNTIY
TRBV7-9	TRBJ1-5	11	ASSLMEDQPQH
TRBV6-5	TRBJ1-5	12	ASSSGQGHQPQH